The clone carrying this TCR beta chain was observed a handful of times. Its target is not known. This entry comes from a study of T cell repertoires in cytomegalovirus infection. For the study at large: The public TCR beta signatures pointed to both CMV infection and matching HLA type. Study results and limitations: Cumulative public TCR beta family frequency identified carriers of CMV plus the relevant HLA. Dominant in the ex vivo response were TCR beta clonotypes restricted by HLA-C and specific for CMV.

V was shortened by 4 bases and J by 0 bases, with 10 bases between the two germline ends. This CDR3 is 15 amino acids long. The germline V gene has CDR1 MGHRA and CDR2 YSYEKL. TCRdb used MiXCR to reprocess the reads, holding one entry per CDR3 protein. The table records roughly 500,000 distinct CDR3 sequences, 16% of them present only once. The material sequenced was CD8+ T cells from PBMCs. This receptor was taken from a human donor in good health (CMV status not recorded). Some clones in this sample may be carry-over from other donors' samples. The chain recombines TRBV4-1 with TRBJ1-5; D gene ambiguous. The CDR3 DNA reads TGCGCCAGCAGCCCAGAAACGGGTAGCAATCAGCCCCAGCATTTT. Amino acids: CASSPETGSNQPQHF.